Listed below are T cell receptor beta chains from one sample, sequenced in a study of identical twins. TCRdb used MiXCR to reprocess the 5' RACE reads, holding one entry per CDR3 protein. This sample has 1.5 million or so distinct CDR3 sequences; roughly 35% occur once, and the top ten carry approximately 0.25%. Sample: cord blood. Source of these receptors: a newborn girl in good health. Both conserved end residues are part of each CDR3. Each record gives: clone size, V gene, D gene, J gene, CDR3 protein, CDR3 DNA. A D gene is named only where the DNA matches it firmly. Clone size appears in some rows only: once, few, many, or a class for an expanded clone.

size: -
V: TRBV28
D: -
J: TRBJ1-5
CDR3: CASSFELVNQPQHF
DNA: TGTGCCAGCAGTTTTGAGCTGGTCAATCAGCCCCAGCATTTT

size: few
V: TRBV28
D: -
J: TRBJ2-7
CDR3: CASSLMVGWVEQYF
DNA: TGTGCCAGCAGTTTAATGGTGGGTTGGGTCGAGCAGTACTTC

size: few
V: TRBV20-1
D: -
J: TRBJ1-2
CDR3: CSARDYRNTMGYGYTF
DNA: TGCAGTGCTAGAGATTATAGAAACACGATGGGTTATGGCTACACCTTC

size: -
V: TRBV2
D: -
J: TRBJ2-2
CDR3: CASSGFEIPHVAGELFF
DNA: TGTGCCAGCAGTGGCTTCGAAATCCCCCACGTAGCCGGGGAGCTGTTTTTT

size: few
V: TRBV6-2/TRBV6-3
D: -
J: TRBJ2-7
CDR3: CASSYLPGKNYEQYF
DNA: TGTGCCAGCAGTTACTTACCAGGGAAGAACTACGAGCAGTACTTC

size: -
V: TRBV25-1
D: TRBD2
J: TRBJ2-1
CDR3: CASSGRRPSGVTYNEQFF
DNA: TGTGCCAGCAGTGGACGCCGACCTAGCGGGGTTACCTACAATGAGCAGTTCTTC

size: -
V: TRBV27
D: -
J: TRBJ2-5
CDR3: CARRNGAEETQYF
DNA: TGTGCCAGGAGAAACGGGGCAGAAGAGACCCAGTACTTC

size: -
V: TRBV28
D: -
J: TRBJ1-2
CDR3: CASSPVGPTNYGYTF
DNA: TGTGCCAGCAGTCCCGTTGGACCGACTAACTATGGCTACACCTTC

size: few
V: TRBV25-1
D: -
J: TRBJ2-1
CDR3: CASSESIGTYNEQFF
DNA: TGTGCCAGCAGTGAATCGATAGGGACCTACAATGAGCAGTTCTTC

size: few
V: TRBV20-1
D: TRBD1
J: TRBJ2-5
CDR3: CSARRGQAQETQYF
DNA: TGCAGTGCTAGACGTGGACAGGCGCAAGAGACCCAGTACTTC

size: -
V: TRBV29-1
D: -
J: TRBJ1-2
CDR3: CSVEDGRAYGYTF
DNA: TGCAGCGTTGAAGACGGAAGGGCCTATGGCTACACCTTC

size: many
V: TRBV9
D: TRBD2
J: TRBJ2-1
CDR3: CASSASGSSYNEQFF
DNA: TGTGCCAGCAGCGCTAGCGGGAGCTCCTACAATGAGCAGTTCTTC

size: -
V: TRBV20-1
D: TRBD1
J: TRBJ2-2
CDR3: CSASDRENTGELFF
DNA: TGCAGTGCTAGCGACAGGGAGAACACCGGGGAGCTGTTTTTT

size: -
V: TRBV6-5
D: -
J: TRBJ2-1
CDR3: CALLVVRGEQFF
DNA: TGTGCCCTATTAGTCGTACGGGGCGAGCAGTTCTTC

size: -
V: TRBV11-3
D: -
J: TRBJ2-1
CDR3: CASSLGEGAHGDEQFF
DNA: TGTGCCAGCAGCTTAGGGGAGGGGGCCCACGGCGATGAGCAGTTCTTC

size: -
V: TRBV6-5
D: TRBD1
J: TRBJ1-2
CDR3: CASSYQDRVVSYGYTF
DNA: TGTGCCAGCAGTTACCAGGACAGGGTGGTTTCTTATGGCTACACCTTC

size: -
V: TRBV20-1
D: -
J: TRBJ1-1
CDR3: CSARSGQNTEAFF
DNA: TGCAGTGCTAGATCAGGACAGAACACTGAAGCTTTCTTT

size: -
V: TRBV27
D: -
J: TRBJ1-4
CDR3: CASSGDPYEKLFF
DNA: TGTGCCAGCAGTGGGGACCCTTATGAAAAACTGTTTTTT

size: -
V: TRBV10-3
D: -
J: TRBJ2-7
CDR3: CAISPFSRASYEQYF
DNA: TGTGCCATCAGCCCCTTTAGCCGGGCCTCCTACGAGCAGTACTTC

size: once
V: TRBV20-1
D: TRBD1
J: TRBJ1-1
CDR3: CSARETLTGTPNTEAFF
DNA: TGCAGTGCTAGAGAGACCCTGACAGGGACGCCGAACACTGAAGCTTTCTTT

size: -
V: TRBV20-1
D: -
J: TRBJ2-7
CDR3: CSARDQMTPYNYEQYF
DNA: TGCAGTGCTAGAGATCAAATGACTCCTTACAACTACGAGCAGTACTTC

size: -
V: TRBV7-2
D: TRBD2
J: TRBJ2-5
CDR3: CASSLNPPGTSGRASETQYF
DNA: TGTGCCAGCAGCTTAAATCCTCCCGGGACTAGCGGGAGGGCCTCGGAGACCCAGTACTTC

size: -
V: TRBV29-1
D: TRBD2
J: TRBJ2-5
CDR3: CSVDLSGVYNEQYF
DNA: TGCAGCGTCGACCTTAGCGGGGTTTACAATGAGCAGTACTTC

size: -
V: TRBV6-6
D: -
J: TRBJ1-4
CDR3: CASSYSSVTNEKLFF
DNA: TGTGCCAGCAGTTACTCGAGCGTAACTAATGAAAAACTGTTTTTT

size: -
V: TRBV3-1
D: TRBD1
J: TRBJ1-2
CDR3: CASSRIARTGATLSYGYTF
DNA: TGTGCCAGCAGCCGCATCGCCCGAACAGGGGCGACCCTTTCTTATGGCTACACCTTC

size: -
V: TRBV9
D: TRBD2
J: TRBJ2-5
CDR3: CANSPMAGLAAEETQYF
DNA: TGTGCCAACAGCCCAATGGCAGGACTAGCGGCGGAAGAGACCCAGTACTTC

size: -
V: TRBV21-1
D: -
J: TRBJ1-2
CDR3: CASSKVAGSCYGYTF
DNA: TGTGCCAGCAGCAAAGTCGCAGGGTCGTGCTATGGCTACACCTTC

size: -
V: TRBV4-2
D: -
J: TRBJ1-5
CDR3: CASSQDGRPQHF
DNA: TGTGCCAGCAGCCAAGATGGTCGGCCCCAGCATTTT

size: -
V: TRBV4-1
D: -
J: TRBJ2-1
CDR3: CASSVRVNSYNEQFF
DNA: TGCGCCAGCAGCGTGAGGGTCAACTCCTACAATGAGCAGTTCTTC

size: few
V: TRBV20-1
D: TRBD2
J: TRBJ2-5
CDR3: CSARDERGGRETQYF
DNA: TGCAGTGCTAGAGATGAGCGGGGGGGCAGAGAGACCCAGTACTTC